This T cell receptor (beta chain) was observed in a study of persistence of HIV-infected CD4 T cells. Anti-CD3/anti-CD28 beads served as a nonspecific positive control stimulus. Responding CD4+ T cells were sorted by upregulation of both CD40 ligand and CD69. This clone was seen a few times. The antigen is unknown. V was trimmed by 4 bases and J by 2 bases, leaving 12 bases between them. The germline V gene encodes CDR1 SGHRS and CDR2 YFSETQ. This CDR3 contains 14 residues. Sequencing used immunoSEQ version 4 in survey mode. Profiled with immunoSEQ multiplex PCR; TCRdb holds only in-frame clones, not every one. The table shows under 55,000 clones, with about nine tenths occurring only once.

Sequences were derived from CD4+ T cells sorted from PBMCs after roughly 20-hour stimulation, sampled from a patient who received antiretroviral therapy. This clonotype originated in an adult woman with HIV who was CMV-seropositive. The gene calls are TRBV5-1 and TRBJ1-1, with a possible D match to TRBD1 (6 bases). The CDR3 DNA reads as TGCGCCAGCAGCCCCAGGGGCCTCAACACTGAAGCTTTCTTT. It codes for CASSPRGLNTEAFF.